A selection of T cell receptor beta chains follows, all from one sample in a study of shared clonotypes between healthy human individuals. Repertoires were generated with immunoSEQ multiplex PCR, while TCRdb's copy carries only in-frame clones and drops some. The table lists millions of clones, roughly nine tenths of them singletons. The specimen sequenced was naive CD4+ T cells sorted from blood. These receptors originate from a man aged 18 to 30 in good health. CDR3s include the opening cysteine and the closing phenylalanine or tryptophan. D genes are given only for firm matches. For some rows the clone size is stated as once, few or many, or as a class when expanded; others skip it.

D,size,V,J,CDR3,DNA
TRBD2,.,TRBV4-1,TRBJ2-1,CASSQMGASGVYNEQFF,TGCGCCAGCAGCCAGATGGGGGCTAGCGGGGTCTACAATGAGCAGTTCTTC
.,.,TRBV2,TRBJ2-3,CASSEGVRQASTDTQYF,TGTGCCAGCAGTGAAGGGGTTAGGCAAGCTAGCACAGATACGCAGTATTTT
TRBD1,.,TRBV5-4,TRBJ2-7,CASSLSTGGVYEQYF,TGTGCCAGCAGCTTGTCTACAGGGGGAGTCTACGAGCAGTACTTC
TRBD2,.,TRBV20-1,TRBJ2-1,CSSGVYNEQFF,TGCAGCAGCGGGGTTTACAATGAGCAGTTCTTC
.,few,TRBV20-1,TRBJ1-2,CSAESTRGYTF,TGCAGTGCAGAGAGTACTAGGGGCTACACCTTC
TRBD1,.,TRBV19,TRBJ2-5,CASSTTGVETQYF,TGTGCCAGTAGTACTACAGGGGTCGAGACCCAGTACTTC
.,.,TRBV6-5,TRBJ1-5,CASIPWRTNQPQHF,TGTGCCAGCATCCCCTGGCGGACCAATCAGCCCCAGCATTTT
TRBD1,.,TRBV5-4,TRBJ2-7,CASSGGQGAYEQYF,TGTGCCAGCAGCGGCGGACAGGGGGCCTACGAGCAGTACTTC
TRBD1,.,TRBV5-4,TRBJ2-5,CASSLGTGRETQYF,TGTGCCAGCAGCTTGGGGACAGGGCGGGAGACCCAGTACTTC
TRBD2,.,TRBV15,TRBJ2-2,CATSRDPSGNSGELFF,TGTGCCACCAGCAGAGACCCTAGCGGAAACTCCGGGGAGCTGTTTTTT
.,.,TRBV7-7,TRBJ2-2,CASSPQGNTGELFF,TGTGCTAGCAGCCCTCAGGGGAACACCGGGGAGCTGTTTTTT
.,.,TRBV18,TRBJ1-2,CASSNREGYGYTF,TGTGCCAGCTCAAATAGGGAGGGCTATGGCTACACCTTC
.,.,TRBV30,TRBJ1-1,CAWGDLGTEAFF,TGTGCCTGGGGGGACTTGGGCACTGAAGCTTTCTTT
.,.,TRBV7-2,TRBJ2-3,CASSLAGETTDTQYF,TGTGCCAGCAGCTTAGCGGGGGAGACCACAGATACGCAGTATTTT
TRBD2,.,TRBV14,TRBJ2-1,CASSQEAGWAIEQFF,TGTGCCAGCAGCCAAGAAGCGGGGTGGGCGATTGAGCAGTTCTTC
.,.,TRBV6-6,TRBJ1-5,CASTLTEGTSQHF,TGTGCCAGCACCTTAACGGAGGGAACAAGCCAGCATTTT
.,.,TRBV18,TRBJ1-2,CASSPGWQGGYTF,TGTGCCAGCTCACCAGGTTGGCAAGGAGGCTACACCTTC
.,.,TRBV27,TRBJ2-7,CASSFGISYEQYF,TGTGCCAGCAGTTTCGGCATTTCCTACGAGCAGTACTTC
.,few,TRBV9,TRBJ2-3,CASSVASSSTDTQYF,TGTGCCAGCAGCGTAGCTAGCAGTAGCACAGATACGCAGTATTTT
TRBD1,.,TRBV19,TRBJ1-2,CASSIDLWGQGKNKGYTF,TGTGCCAGTAGTATAGATCTATGGGGACAGGGGAAGAACAAGGGCTACACCTTC
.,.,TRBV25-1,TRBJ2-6,CASSLAGANVLTF,TGTGCCAGCAGTTTGGCTGGGGCCAACGTCCTGACTTTC
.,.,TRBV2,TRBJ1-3,CASSGGGSGNTIYF,TGTGCCAGCAGTGGAGGGGGCTCTGGAAACACCATATATTTT
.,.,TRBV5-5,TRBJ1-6,CASSLGPSNSPLHF,TGTGCCAGCAGCTTGGGCCCTTCGAATTCACCCCTCCACTTT
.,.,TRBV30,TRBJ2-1,CAWSGGGSEQFF,TGTGCCTGGAGTGGGGGAGGTTCTGAGCAGTTCTTC
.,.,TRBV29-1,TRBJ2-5,CSVPGVLQETQYF,TGCAGCGTTCCAGGGGTCCTCCAAGAGACCCAGTACTTC
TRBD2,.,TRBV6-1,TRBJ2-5,CASNPRGGPQETQYF,TGTGCCAGCAATCCCCGGGGGGGGCCCCAAGAGACCCAGTACTTC
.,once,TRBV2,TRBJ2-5,CATTAEETQYF,TGTGCCACGACAGCCGAAGAGACCCAGTACTTC
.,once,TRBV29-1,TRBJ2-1,CSVEGVSYNEQFF,TGCAGCGTTGAAGGGGTCTCCTACAATGAGCAGTTCTTC
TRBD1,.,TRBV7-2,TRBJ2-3,CASSETGTRTDTQYF,TGTGCCAGCAGCGAGACAGGGACGCGAACAGATACGCAGTATTTT
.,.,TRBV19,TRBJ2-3,CASQLPGTDTQYF,TGTGCCAGCCAATTACCCGGGACAGATACGCAGTATTTT
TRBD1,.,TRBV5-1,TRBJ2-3,CASFTRTGGVDTQYF,TGCGCCAGCTTTACTAGGACAGGGGGCGTAGATACGCAGTATTTT
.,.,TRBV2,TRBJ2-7,CASTPIRVGYEQYF,TGTGCCAGCACCCCTATTAGAGTGGGATACGAGCAGTACTTC
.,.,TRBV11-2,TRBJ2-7,CASSPGNTHEQYF,TGTGCCAGCAGCCCGGGCAATACCCACGAGCAGTACTTC
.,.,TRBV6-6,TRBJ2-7,CASSYSGGSYEQYF,TGTGCCAGCAGTTACTCCGGTGGGTCCTACGAGCAGTACTTC